Listed below are T cell receptor beta chains from one sample, sequenced in a study of T cell clonotyping in hematopoietic cell transplantation. Profiling relied on immunoSEQ multiplex PCR, and the TCRdb table lists in-frame clones only, not all of them. Of 16,000 or so clones in the sample, 90% to 95% were seen once. The sequencing used peripheral blood mononuclear cells, collected before stem cell transplant. The receptor source for this set is a man aged 18 to 29 with biphenotypic leukemia. Some clones in this sample may be carry-over from other donors' samples. Both conserved end residues are part of each CDR3. Each record gives: clone size, D gene, V gene, J gene, CDR3 protein, CDR3 DNA. A D gene is named only where the DNA matches it firmly. A clone size is listed for some rows: how often the clone was seen (once, few, many), or a class if it is expanded.

>NA|NA|TRBV4-1|TRBJ1-3
CASSQARGSGNTIYF
TGCGCCAGCAGCCAAGCTAGGGGAAGTGGAAACACCATATATTTT
>NA|NA|TRBV10-3|TRBJ1-2
CAINDPREDGYTF
TGTGCCATCAACGACCCTCGGGAGGATGGCTACACCTTC
>NA|NA|TRBV4-1|TRBJ2-3
CASSQLSSSGLGSQERGTQYF
TGCGCCAGCAGCCAACTTAGCTCTTCTGGGCTTGGCTCACAAGAAAGAGGTACGCAGTATTTT
>once|NA|TRBV6-4|TRBJ2-3
CASSDKSTDTQYF
TGTGCCAGCAGTGACAAGTCAACAGATACGCAGTATTTT
>NA|NA|TRBV4-3|TRBJ1-2
CDSSQDSGRASTF
TGCGACAGCAGCCAAGATTCGGGCCGAGCCTCCACCTTC
>NA|NA|TRBV4-3|TRBJ2-1
CASSQDPVPGGLYNEQFF
TGCGCCAGCAGCCAAGATCCGGTTCCAGGGGGGCTGTACAATGAGCAGTTCTTC
>NA|NA|TRBV6-5|TRBJ2-2
CASSYGGELFF
TGTGCCAGCAGTTATGGGGGGGAGCTGTTTTTT
>NA|NA|TRBV5-1|TRBJ1-2
CASRIWLFNYGYTF
TGCGCCAGCAGGATTTGGCTGTTTAACTATGGCTACACCTTC
>NA|NA|TRBV6-5|TRBJ1-3
CASSYDRSSGNTIYF
TGTGCCAGCAGTTACGACAGGAGCTCTGGAAACACCATATATTTT
>NA|NA|TRBV4-3|TRBJ2-6
CASSQDAGSGANVLTF
TGCGCCAGCAGCCAAGATGCGGGTTCTGGGGCCAACGTCCTGACTTTC
>NA|NA|TRBV6-6|TRBJ2-5
CASSVGGQKETQYF
TGTGCCAGCAGTGTGGGTGGGCAGAAGGAGACCCAGTACTTC
>NA|TRBD1|TRBV19|TRBJ2-3
CASLGTGSTDTQYF
TGTGCCAGTCTAGGGACAGGGTCCACAGATACGCAGTATTTT
>NA|TRBD2|TRBV2|TRBJ2-1
CASSQRGGDEQFF
TGTGCCAGCAGTCAGCGGGGGGGCGATGAGCAGTTCTTC
>NA|NA|TRBV20-1|TRBJ2-5
CSASSQETQYF
TGCAGTGCTAGCTCTCAGGAGACCCAGTACTTC
>NA|NA|TRBV2|TRBJ1-2
CASSAQLNYGYTF
TGTGCCAGCAGCGCCCAGCTGAACTATGGCTACACCTTC
>NA|TRBD1|TRBV27|TRBJ1-1
CASRSRDRDLNTEAFF
TGTGCCAGCAGGTCCCGGGACAGGGATTTGAACACTGAAGCTTTCTTT
>NA|TRBD1|TRBV29-1|TRBJ2-1
CSGRDRGIYNEQFF
TGCAGCGGGAGGGACAGGGGGATCTACAATGAGCAGTTCTTC
>NA|NA|TRBV27|TRBJ1-2
CASRRVGANYGYTF
TGTGCCAGCAGACGGGTTGGGGCTAACTATGGCTACACCTTC
>NA|NA|TRBV11-2|TRBJ2-7
CASSLGRTSYEQYF
TGTGCCAGCAGCTTGGGTAGAACCTCCTACGAGCAGTACTTC
>few|NA|TRBV11-1|TRBJ2-7
CASSPHGAYEQYF
TGTGCCAGCAGCCCACACGGAGCATACGAGCAGTACTTC
>NA|NA|TRBV5-6|TRBJ1-1
CASSFGRGLASFF
TGTGCCAGCAGCTTTGGGCGGGGGCTGGCGTCTTTCTTT
>NA|NA|TRBV6-5|TRBJ2-2
CASSYSSPPGAGELFF
TGTGCCAGCAGTTACTCGAGCCCACCTGGGGCCGGGGAGCTGTTTTTT
>NA|TRBD2|TRBV4-3|TRBJ2-5
CASSQDPPSGAETQYF
TGCGCCAGCAGCCAAGATCCTCCTAGCGGGGCGGAGACCCAGTACTTC
>NA|NA|TRBV18|TRBJ1-3
CASSPSPGQTFSGNTIYF
TGTGCCAGCTCACCATCGCCCGGACAAACCTTCTCTGGAAACACCATATATTTT
>NA|TRBD1|TRBV29-1|TRBJ1-2
CSVAGTADGYTF
TGCAGCGTTGCAGGGACAGCGGATGGCTACACCTTC
>NA|NA|TRBV29-1|TRBJ2-7
CSVVGVRNYEQYF
TGCAGCGTTGTTGGTGTCAGAAACTACGAGCAGTACTTC
>NA|TRBD1|TRBV5-6|TRBJ2-7
CASSWGTGGEQYF
TGTGCCAGCAGCTGGGGGACAGGGGGTGAGCAGTACTTC
>NA|NA|TRBV5-6|TRBJ1-1
CASSLFRLEAFF
TGTGCCAGCAGCTTGTTCCGGTTGGAAGCTTTCTTT
>NA|NA|TRBV19|TRBJ1-5
CASNPRGGNQPQHF
TGTGCCAGTAATCCCAGGGGCGGCAATCAGCCCCAGCATTTT
>once|TRBD1|TRBV5-1|TRBJ2-7
CASSPGTGSYEQYF
TGCGCCAGCAGCCCGGGGACAGGGTCGTACGAGCAGTACTTC
>NA|NA|TRBV19|TRBJ1-5
CASSIRDVVPQHF
TGTGCCAGTAGTATCAGGGACGTTGTACCCCAGCATTTT
>few|NA|TRBV5-1|TRBJ1-1
CASSLSWNTEAFF
TGCGCCAGCAGTTTATCCTGGAACACTGAAGCTTTCTTT
>NA|TRBD1|TRBV4-1|TRBJ1-3
CASSPMGQVINTIYF
TGCGCCAGCAGCCCGATGGGACAGGTGATCAACACCATATATTTT
>NA|NA|TRBV30|TRBJ2-7
CAWRAQSYEQYF
TGTGCCTGGAGGGCCCAGTCCTACGAGCAGTACTTC
>NA|TRBD1|TRBV7-6|TRBJ1-2
CASSLTPGQGADYTF
TGTGCCAGCAGCTTAACTCCGGGACAGGGGGCTGACTACACCTTC
>NA|NA|TRBV30|TRBJ1-2
CAWSWGDYGYTF
TGTGCCTGGAGTTGGGGGGACTATGGCTACACCTTC
>NA|NA|TRBV30|TRBJ1-2
CAWSPGNNYGYTF
TGTGCCTGGAGCCCAGGGAATAACTATGGCTACACCTTC
>NA|NA|TRBV5-1|TRBJ2-2
CASSLANQARELFF
TGCGCCAGCAGCTTGGCCAATCAGGCCAGGGAGCTGTTTTTT
>once|NA|TRBV2|TRBJ1-2
CASSEAGPTLRGYTF
TGTGCCAGCAGTGAAGCTGGACCTACTTTACGTGGCTACACCTTC
>once|NA|TRBV11-2|TRBJ2-1
CASSSSEQFF
TGTGCCAGCAGCTCCAGTGAGCAGTTCTTC
>NA|NA|TRBV19|TRBJ2-1
CASSIIGGTGNEQFF
TGTGCCAGTAGTATCATAGGCGGGACGGGGAATGAGCAGTTCTTC
>NA|NA|TRBV25-1|TRBJ1-1
CASTTNTEAFF
TGTGCCAGCACAACGAACACTGAAGCTTTCTTT
>NA|NA|TRBV25-1|TRBJ2-7
CASRTGRGEQYF
TGTGCCAGCAGGACGGGTCGAGGAGAGCAGTACTTC
>NA|NA|TRBV11-3|TRBJ2-5
CASSLEGTSWETQYF
TGTGCCAGCAGCTTAGAAGGAACTAGCTGGGAGACCCAGTACTTC
>NA|TRBD2|TRBV6-4|TRBJ2-3
CASSDSSGGADTQYF
TGTGCCAGCAGTGACTCGAGCGGGGGGGCAGATACGCAGTATTTT
>NA|NA|TRBV7-2|TRBJ1-6
CASSLGVRLGSPLHF
TGTGCCAGCAGCTTAGGGGTGCGGTTGGGGTCACCCCTCCACTTT
>NA|NA|TRBV2|TRBJ1-1
CASSEYGVNTEAFF
TGTGCCAGCAGTGAATACGGGGTGAACACTGAAGCTTTCTTT
>NA|NA|TRBV4-1|TRBJ2-5
CASSPQGWGLQETQYF
TGCGCCAGCAGCCCTCAAGGGTGGGGGTTGCAAGAGACCCAGTACTTC
>NA|NA|TRBV19|TRBJ1-1
CASTTPGALGEAFF
TGTGCCAGTACGACTCCAGGGGCGTTGGGTGAAGCTTTCTTT
>NA|TRBD1|TRBV28|TRBJ1-3
CASSIRTGVGNTIYF
TGTGCCAGCAGTATACGGACAGGGGTGGGAAACACCATATATTTT
>NA|NA|TRBV30|TRBJ2-3
CAWSVLRPSDTQYF
TGTGCCTGGAGTGTACTAAGGCCGTCAGATACGCAGTATTTT
>NA|TRBD2|TRBV29-1|TRBJ2-3
CSVEGLAGGRADTQYF
TGCAGCGTTGAAGGGCTAGCGGGGGGGCGTGCAGATACGCAGTATTTT
>NA|TRBD2|TRBV5-1|TRBJ2-2
CASTPGPMAGGLGELFF
TGCGCCAGCACTCCCGGGCCCATGGCGGGGGGGCTCGGGGAGCTGTTTTTT